Listed below are T cell receptor beta chains from one sample, sequenced in a study of OX40 agonist ivuxolimab in advanced cancers. Repertoires were generated with immunoSEQ multiplex PCR, while TCRdb's copy carries only in-frame clones and drops some. In the table there are some 89,000 clones, around 84% of which are singletons. Material: CD4+ or CD8+ T cells sorted from blood, obtained in a trial of the OX40 agonist ivuxolimab. The receptor source for this set is an adult with an advanced solid tumor such as melanoma, head and neck, liver or kidney cancer. CDR3s include the opening cysteine and the closing phenylalanine or tryptophan.

V gene: TRBV6-6
CDR3 protein: CASSTHHGGLNYGYTF

V gene: TRBV2
CDR3 protein: CASSEALQFREKLFF

V gene: TRBV5-1
CDR3 protein: CASGAAGGADTQYF

V gene: TRBV5-3
CDR3 protein: CARSICITLHF

V gene: TRBV7-8
CDR3 protein: CASSLSGLSEQYF

V gene: TRBV28
CDR3 protein: CASIGRGINQPQHF

V gene: TRBV5-1
CDR3 protein: CASSLEFQETQYF

V gene: TRBV7-3
CDR3 protein: CASSLNTRAEAFF

V gene: TRBV10-3
CDR3 protein: CAISDGGHNSPLHF

V gene: TRBV6-5
CDR3 protein: CASSRSTEDGYTF

V gene: TRBV15
CDR3 protein: CATSREMVGMYGQPQHF

V gene: TRBV2
CDR3 protein: CASSEARASGGYEQYF

V gene: TRBV27
CDR3 protein: CASSLTGASSGANVLTF

V gene: TRBV14
CDR3 protein: CASKGWDGETQYF

V gene: TRBV5-4
CDR3 protein: CASSFLRAGEKLFF

V gene: TRBV2
CDR3 protein: CASSSLGNTEAFF

V gene: TRBV6-5
CDR3 protein: CASSYSIGYEQYF

V gene: TRBV27
CDR3 protein: CASSLIAAGVTGELFF

V gene: TRBV10-3
CDR3 protein: CAIRDGGGNQPQHF

V gene: TRBV6-5
CDR3 protein: CASSYNRMAFF

V gene: TRBV5-1
CDR3 protein: CASSSQTGPNEKLFF

V gene: TRBV6-5
CDR3 protein: CASSRDRGQNTEAFF

V gene: TRBV4-1
CDR3 protein: CASSQDTSAPYNEQFF

V gene: TRBV7-8
CDR3 protein: CASSQITTNRETQYF

V gene: TRBV19
CDR3 protein: CASGLGVLSGNTIYF

V gene: TRBV28
CDR3 protein: CASSLRSAGTSGETQYF

V gene: TRBV5-1
CDR3 protein: CASSLGLMNTEAFF

V gene: TRBV7-9
CDR3 protein: CASTPSGGANVLTF

V gene: TRBV4-2
CDR3 protein: CASRTTGQGGDYGYTF

V gene: TRBV6-1
CDR3 protein: CASSEAGNQPQHF

V gene: TRBV7-9
CDR3 protein: CASSTRGTNEKLFF

V gene: TRBV10-3
CDR3 protein: CAIKGPTGTEAGNTIYF

V gene: TRBV10-2
CDR3 protein: CASSEFGDNQPQHF

V gene: TRBV7-9
CDR3 protein: CAAGQGIGTGELFF

V gene: TRBV9
CDR3 protein: CASSKMGAGELFF